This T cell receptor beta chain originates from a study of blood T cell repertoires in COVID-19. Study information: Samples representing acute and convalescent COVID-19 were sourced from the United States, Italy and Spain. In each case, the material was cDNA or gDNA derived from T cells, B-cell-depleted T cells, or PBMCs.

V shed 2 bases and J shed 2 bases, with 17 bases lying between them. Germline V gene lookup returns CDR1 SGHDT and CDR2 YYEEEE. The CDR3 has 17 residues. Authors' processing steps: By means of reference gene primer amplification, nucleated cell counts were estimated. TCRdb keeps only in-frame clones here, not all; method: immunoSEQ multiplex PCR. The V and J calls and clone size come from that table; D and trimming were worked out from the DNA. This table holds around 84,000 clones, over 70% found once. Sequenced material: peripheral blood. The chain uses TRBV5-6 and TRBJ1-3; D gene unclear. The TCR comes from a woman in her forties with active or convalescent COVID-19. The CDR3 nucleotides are TGTGCCAGCAGCTTTGGTAGGCGGGCCAGGCCTGGAAACACCATATATTTT. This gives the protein CASSFGRRARPGNTIYF.